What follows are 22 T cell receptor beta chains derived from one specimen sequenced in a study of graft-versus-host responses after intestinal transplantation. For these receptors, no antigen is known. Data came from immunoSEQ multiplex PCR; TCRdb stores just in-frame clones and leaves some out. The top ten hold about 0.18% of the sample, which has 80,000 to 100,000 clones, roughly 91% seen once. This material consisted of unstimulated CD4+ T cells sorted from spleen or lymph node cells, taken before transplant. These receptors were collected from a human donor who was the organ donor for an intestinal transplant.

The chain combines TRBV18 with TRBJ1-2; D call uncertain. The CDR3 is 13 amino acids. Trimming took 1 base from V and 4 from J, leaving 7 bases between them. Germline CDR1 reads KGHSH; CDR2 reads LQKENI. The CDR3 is CASSPRASYGYTF. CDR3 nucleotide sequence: TGTGCCAGCTCACCACGGGCATCCTATGGCTACACCTTC.

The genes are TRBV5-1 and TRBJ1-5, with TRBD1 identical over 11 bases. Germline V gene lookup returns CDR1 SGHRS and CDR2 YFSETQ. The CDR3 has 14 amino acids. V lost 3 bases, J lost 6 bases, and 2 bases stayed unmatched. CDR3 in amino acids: CASSSGTGGQPQHF. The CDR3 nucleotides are TGCGCCAGCAGCTCCGGGACAGGGGGTCAGCCCCAGCATTTT. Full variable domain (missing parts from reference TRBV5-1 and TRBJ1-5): KAGVTQTPRYLIKTRGQQVTLSCSPISGHRSVSWYQQTPGQGLQFLFEYFSETQRNKGNFPGRFSGRQFSNSRSEMNVSTLELGDSALYLCASSSGTGGQPQHFGDGTRLSIL.

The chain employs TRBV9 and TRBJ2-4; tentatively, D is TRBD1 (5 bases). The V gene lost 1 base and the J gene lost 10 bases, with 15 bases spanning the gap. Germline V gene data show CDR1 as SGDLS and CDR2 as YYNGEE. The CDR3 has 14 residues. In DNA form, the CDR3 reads TGTGCCAGCAGCGTACAGGGTAGCCCGTATATTCAGTACTTC. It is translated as CASSVQGSPYIQYF.

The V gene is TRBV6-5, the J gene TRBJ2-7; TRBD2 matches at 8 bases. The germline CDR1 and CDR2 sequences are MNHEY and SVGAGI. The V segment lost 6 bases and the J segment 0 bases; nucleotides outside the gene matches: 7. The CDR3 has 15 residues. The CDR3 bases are TGTGCCAGCAGCCGTGGACTAGCCAACTCCTACGAGCAGTACTTC. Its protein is CASSRGLANSYEQYF.

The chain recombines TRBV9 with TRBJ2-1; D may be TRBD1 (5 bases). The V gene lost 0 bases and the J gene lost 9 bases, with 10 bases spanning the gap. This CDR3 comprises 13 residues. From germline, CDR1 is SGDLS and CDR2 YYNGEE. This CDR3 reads CASSVGTTGEQFF. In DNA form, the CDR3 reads TGTGCCAGCAGCGTAGGGACAACAGGTGAGCAGTTCTTC. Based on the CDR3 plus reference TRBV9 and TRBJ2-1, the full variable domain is DSGVTQTPKHLITATGQRVTLRCSPRSGDLSVYWYQQSLDQGLQFLIQYYNGEERAKGNILERFSAQQFPDLHSELNLSSLELGDSALYFCASSVGTTGEQFFGPGTRLTVL.

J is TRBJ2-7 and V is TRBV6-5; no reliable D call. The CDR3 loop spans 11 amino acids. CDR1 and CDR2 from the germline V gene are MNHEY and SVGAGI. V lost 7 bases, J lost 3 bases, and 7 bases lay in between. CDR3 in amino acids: CASKQLYEQYF. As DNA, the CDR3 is TGTGCCAGCAAACAGCTCTACGAGCAGTACTTC.

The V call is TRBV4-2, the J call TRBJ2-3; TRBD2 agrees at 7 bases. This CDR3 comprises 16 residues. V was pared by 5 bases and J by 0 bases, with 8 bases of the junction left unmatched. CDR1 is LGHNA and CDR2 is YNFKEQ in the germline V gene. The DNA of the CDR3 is TGTGCCAGCAGCACCACTGGCGGGAGCAGCACAGATACGCAGTATTTT. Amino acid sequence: CASSTTGGSSTDTQYF.

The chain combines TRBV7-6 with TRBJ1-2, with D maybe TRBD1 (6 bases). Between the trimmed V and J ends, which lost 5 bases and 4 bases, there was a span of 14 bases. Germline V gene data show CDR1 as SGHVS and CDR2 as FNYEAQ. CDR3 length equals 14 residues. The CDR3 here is CASSPPGVSYGYTF. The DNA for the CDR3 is TGTGCCAGCAGCCCCCCAGGGGTAAGCTATGGCTACACCTTC.

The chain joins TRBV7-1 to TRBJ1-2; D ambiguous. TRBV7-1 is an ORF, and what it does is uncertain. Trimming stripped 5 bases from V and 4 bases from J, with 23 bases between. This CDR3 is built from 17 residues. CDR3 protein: CASSMNFNEGKTYGYTF. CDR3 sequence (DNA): TGTGCCAGCAGCATGAACTTTAACGAGGGAAAGACCTATGGCTACACCTTC.

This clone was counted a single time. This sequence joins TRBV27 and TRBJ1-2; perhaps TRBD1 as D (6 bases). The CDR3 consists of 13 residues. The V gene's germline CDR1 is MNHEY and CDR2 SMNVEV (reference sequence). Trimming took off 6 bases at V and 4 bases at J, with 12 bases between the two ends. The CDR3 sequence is CASRGGATYGYTF. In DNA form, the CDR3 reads TGTGCCAGCAGGGGGGGGGCCACCTATGGCTACACCTTC.

The CDR3 loop reads CASSLEAHRCTF. The DNA for the CDR3 is TGTGCCAGCAGCTTAGAGGCCCACAGATGCACCTTC. This rearrangement joins TRBV7-9 to TRBJ1-2; no reliable D call. In germline, CDR1 is SEHNR, CDR2 FQNEAQ (reference sequence). This CDR3 spans 12 amino acids. Between the trimmed V and J ends, which lost 1 base and 13 bases, there was a span of 13 bases.

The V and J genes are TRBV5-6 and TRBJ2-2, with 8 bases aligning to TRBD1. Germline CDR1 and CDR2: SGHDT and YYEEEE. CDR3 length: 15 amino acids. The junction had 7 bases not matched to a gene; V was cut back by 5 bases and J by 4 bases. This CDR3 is CASSRIRGRTGELFF. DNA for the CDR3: TGTGCCAGCAGTCGCATCAGGGGGCGCACCGGGGAGCTGTTTTTT. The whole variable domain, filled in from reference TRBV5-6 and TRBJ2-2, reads DAGVTQSPTHLIKTRGQQVTLRCSPKSGHDTVSWYQQALGQGPQFIFQYYEEEERQRGNFPDRFSGHQFPNYSSELNVNALLLGDSALYLCASSRIRGRTGELFFGEGSRLTVL.

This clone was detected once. CDR3 sequence reads: CASRTQGARYGYTF. The CDR3 DNA reads TGTGCCAGCAGAACTCAGGGGGCCCGCTATGGCTACACCTTC. The rearrangement joins TRBV6-1 to TRBJ1-2; 8 bases are shared with TRBD1. The J segment lost 4 bases and the V segment lost 6 bases, leaving 7 bases of the junction unmatched. This CDR3 is 14 amino acids long. Germline V gene lookup returns CDR1 MNHNS and CDR2 SASEGT.

CDR3 DNA: TGTGCCAGCATGCCCCAGGCCTACGAGCAGTACTTC. This translates into CASMPQAYEQYF. The V call is TRBV6-1, the J call TRBJ2-5; D not resolved. TRBJ2-7 matches the DNA end more closely, so the J call is doubtful. The CDR3 is 12 amino acids. In germline, CDR1 is MNHNS, CDR2 SASEGT.

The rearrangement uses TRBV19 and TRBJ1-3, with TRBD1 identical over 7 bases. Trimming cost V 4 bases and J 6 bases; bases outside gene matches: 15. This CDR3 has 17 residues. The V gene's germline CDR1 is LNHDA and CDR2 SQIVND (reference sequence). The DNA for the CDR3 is TGTGCCAGTAGTAAGGGGTTTAGGGGACAGTTCCTAAACACCATATATTTT. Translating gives CASSKGFRGQFLNTIYF.

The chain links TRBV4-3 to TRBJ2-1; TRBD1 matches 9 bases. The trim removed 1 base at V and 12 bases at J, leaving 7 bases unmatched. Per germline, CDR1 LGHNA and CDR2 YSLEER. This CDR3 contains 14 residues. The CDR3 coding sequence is TGCGCCAGCAGCCAAGTGGGGACAGGGATGGGGCAGTTCTTC. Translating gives CASSQVGTGMGQFF.

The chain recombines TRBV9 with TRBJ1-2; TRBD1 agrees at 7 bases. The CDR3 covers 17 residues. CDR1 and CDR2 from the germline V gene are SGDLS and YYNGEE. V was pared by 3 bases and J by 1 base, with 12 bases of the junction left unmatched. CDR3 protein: CASSDRARDRNNYGYTF. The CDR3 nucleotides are TGTGCCAGCAGCGATAGAGCCCGGGACAGAAATAACTATGGCTACACCTTC.

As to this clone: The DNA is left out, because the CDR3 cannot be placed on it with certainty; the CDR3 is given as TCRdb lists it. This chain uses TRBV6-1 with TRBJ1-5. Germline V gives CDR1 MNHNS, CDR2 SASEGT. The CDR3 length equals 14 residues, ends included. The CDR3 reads CASSEWAPGAGEHF.

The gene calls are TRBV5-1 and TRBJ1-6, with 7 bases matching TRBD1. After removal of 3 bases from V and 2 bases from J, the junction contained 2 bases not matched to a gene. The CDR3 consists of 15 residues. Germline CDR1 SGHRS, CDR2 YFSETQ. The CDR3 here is CASSSGTAYNSPLHF. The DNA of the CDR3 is TGCGCCAGCAGCTCGGGGACAGCCTATAATTCACCCCTCCACTTT. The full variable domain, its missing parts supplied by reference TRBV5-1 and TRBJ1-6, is KAGVTQTPRYLIKTRGQQVTLSCSPISGHRSVSWYQQTPGQGLQFLFEYFSETQRNKGNFPGRFSGRQFSNSRSEMNVSTLELGDSALYLCASSSGTAYNSPLHFGNGTRLTVT.

In nucleotides, the CDR3 is TGTGCCGCATCCCCGGCGGCATATAATTCACCCCTCCACTTT. Translated, it gives CAASPAAYNSPLHF. The rearrangement links TRBV19 to TRBJ1-6, with D hard to call. From germline, CDR1 is LNHDA and CDR2 SQIVND (reference sequence). Trimming cost V 11 bases and J 4 bases, with 15 bases left between them. The CDR3 sequence is 14 residues long.

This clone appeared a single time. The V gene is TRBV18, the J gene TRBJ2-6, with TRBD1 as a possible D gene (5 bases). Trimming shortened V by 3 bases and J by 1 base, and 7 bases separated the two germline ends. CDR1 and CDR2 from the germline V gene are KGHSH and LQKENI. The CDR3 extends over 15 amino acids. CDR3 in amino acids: CASSPTGSGANVLTF. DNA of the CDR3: TGTGCCAGCTCACCTACAGGATCTGGGGCCAACGTCCTGACTTTC.

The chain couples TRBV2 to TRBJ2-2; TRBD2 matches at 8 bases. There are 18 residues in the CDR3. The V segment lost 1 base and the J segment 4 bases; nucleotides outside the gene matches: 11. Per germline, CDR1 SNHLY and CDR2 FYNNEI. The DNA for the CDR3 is TGTGCCAGCAGTGAAGTTCGAGGGCGGGGGGTAAGCACCGGGGAGCTGTTTTTT. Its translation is CASSEVRGRGVSTGELFF.